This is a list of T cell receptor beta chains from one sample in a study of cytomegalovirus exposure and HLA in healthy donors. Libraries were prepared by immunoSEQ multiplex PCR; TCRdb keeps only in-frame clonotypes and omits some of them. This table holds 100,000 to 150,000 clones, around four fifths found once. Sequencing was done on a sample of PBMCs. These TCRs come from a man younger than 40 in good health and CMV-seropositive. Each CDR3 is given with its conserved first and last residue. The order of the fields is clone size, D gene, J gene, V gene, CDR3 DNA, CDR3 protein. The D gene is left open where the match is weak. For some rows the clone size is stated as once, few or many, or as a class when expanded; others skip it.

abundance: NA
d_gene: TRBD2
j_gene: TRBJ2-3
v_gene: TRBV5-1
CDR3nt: TGCGCCAGCAGCAAGGGGACTAGCCAGAGCACAGATACGCAGTATTTT
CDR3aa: CASSKGTSQSTDTQYF

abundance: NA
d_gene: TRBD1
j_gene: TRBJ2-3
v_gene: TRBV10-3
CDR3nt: TGTGCCATCAGTACAGGGACAGGAGACACAGATACGCAGTATTTT
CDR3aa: CAISTGTGDTDTQYF

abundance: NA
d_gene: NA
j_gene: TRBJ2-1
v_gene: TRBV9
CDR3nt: TGTGCCAGCGGCAGGACAGACAGCTCCTACAATGAGCAGTTCTTC
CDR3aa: CASGRTDSSYNEQFF

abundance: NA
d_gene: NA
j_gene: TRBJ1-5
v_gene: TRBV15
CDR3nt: TGTGCCACCAGCAGAGCGGGGGATAGCAATCAGCCCCAGCATTTT
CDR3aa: CATSRAGDSNQPQHF

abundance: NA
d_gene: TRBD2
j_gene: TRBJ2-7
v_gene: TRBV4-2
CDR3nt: TGTGCCAGCCGCTCCGGGACTAGCGGGAGGGCCGCCTACGAGCAGTACTTC
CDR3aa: CASRSGTSGRAAYEQYF

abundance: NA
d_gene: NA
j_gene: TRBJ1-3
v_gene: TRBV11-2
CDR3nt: TGTGCCAGCAGCTTAGATCACGCGGGGTGGTCTGGAAACACCATATATTTT
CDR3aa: CASSLDHAGWSGNTIYF

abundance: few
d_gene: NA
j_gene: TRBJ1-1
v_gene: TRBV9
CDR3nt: TGTGCCAGCAGCGTAGACATGAACACTGAAGCTTTCTTT
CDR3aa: CASSVDMNTEAFF

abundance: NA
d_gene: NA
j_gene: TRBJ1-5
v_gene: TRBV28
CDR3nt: TGTGCCAGCAGTGATACCAGAAATCAGCCCCAGCATTTT
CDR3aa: CASSDTRNQPQHF

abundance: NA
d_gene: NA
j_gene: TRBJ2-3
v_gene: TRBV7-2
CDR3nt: TGTGCCAGCAGCAAAACAACACAGGGCACAGATACGCAGTATTTT
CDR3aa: CASSKTTQGTDTQYF

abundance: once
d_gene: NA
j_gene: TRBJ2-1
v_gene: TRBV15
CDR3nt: TGTGCCACCAGCAAGGAGCGGTTTCTGAATGAGCAGTTCTTC
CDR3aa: CATSKERFLNEQFF

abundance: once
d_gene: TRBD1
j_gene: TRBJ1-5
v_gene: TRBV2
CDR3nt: TGTGCCAGCATGAGTGACAGGGATAGATATCAGCCCCAGCATTTT
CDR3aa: CASMSDRDRYQPQHF

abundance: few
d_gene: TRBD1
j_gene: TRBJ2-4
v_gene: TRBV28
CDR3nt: TGTGCCAGCAGTACCCCCGGGACAGGGCCTCCGAACATTCAGTACTTC
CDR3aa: CASSTPGTGPPNIQYF

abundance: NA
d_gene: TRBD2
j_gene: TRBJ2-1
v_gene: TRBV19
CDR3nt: TGTGCCAGTAAGGGAACTAGCGGGAGTGGTGAGCAGTTCTTC
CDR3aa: CASKGTSGSGEQFF

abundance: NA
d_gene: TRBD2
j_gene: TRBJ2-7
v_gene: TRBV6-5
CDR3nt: TGTGCCAGCAGTTACTCCGGACTAGCGGGAATCTACGAGCAGTACTTC
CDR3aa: CASSYSGLAGIYEQYF

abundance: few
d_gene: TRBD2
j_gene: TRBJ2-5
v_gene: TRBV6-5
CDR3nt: TGTGCCAGCAGTTACACGAGGGAGGGAGAGACCCAGTACTTC
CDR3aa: CASSYTREGETQYF

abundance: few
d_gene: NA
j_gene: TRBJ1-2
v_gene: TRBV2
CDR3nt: TGTGCCAGCAGTGGTGAGTTCGACTATGGCTACACCTTC
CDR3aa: CASSGEFDYGYTF

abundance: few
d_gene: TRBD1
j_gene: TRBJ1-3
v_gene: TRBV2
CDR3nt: TGTGCCAGCAGTGACCCAGGGGGCGCCGGAAACACCATATATTTT
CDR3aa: CASSDPGGAGNTIYF

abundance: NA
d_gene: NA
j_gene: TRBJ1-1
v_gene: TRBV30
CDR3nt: TGTGCCTGGAGTTCTGACACTGAAGCTTTCTTT
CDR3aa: CAWSSDTEAFF

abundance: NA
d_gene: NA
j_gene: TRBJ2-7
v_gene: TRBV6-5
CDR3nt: TGTGCCAGCAGTTACAACAGGATATACGAGCAGTACTTC
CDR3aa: CASSYNRIYEQYF

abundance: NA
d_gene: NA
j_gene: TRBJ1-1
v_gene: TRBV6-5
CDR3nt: TGTGCCAGCAGTTTCACAGTCGGGAACACTGAAGCTTTCTTT
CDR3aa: CASSFTVGNTEAFF

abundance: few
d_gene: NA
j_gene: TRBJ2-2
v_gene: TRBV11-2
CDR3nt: TGTGGCGTAACCGTTACGAACACCGGGGAGCTGTTTTTT
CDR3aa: CGVTVTNTGELFF

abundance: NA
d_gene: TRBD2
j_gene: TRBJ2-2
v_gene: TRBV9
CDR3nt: TGTGCCAGCAGCGACACCCTAGCGGGGGGATCGAACACCGGGGAGCTGTTTTTT
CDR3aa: CASSDTLAGGSNTGELFF

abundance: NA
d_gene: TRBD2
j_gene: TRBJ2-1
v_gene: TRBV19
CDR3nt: TGTGCCAGTAGTAAGACACTAGCGAGCAATGAGCAGTTCTTC
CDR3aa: CASSKTLASNEQFF

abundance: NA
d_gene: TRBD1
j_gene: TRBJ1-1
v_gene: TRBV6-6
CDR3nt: TGTGCCAGCAGGACAGGGGGTGGGACTGAAGCTTTCTTT
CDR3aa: CASRTGGGTEAFF

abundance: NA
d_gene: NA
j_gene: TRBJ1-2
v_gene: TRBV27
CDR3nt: TGTGCCAGCAGTGGGGCGCGGGGCTATGGCTACACCTTC
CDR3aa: CASSGARGYGYTF

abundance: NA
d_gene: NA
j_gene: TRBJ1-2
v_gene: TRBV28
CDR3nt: TGTGCCAGCAGCCTTACAGGCTCTGGGGGCTACACCTTC
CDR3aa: CASSLTGSGGYTF

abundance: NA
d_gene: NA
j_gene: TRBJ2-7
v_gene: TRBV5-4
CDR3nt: TGTGCCAGCACCATGGGCGCCGACCCCCGCGAGCAGTACTTC
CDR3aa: CASTMGADPREQYF

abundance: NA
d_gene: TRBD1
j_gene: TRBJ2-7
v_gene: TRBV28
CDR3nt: TGTGCCAGCATGGGGACAGGGGCCTACGAGCAGTACTTC
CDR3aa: CASMGTGAYEQYF

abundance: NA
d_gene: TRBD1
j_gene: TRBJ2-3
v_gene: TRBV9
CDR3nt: TGTGCCAGCAGCGCTTTCGGGACAGGGCCTAATACGCAGTATTTT
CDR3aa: CASSAFGTGPNTQYF

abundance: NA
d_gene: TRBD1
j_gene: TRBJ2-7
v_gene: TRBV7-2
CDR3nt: TGTGCCAGCAGCTTAGGTGGGACAGGGGGCTACGAGCAGTACTTC
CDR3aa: CASSLGGTGGYEQYF

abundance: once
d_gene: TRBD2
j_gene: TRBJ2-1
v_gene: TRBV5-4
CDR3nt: TGTGCCAGCAGCCCGGGCGGGGCACTAGCGGGAGGTGAGCAGTTCTTC
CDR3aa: CASSPGGALAGGEQFF

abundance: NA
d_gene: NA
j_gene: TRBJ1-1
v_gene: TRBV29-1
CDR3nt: TGCAGCGTTGTAGTCACTGAAGCTTTCTTT
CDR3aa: CSVVVTEAFF

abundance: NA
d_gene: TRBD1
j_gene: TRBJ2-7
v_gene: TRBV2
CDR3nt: TGTGCCAGCAACAGGGGGGCCTACGAGCAGTACTTC
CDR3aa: CASNRGAYEQYF

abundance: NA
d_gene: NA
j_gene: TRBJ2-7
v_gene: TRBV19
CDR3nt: TGTGCCAGTAGTATGGGCCCAAGCTCCTACGAGCAGTACTTC
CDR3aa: CASSMGPSSYEQYF

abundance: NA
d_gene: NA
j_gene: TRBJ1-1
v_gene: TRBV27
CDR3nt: TGTGCCAGCAGTTTATCCCGCCAGGATAACACTGAAGCTTTCTTT
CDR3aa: CASSLSRQDNTEAFF

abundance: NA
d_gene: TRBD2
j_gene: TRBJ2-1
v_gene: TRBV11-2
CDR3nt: TGTGCCAGCAGCTCACTGAGCGGGACGGCAGTTGGGTTCTTC
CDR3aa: CASSSLSGTAVGFF

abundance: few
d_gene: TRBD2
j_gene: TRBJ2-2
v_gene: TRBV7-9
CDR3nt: TGTGCCAGCAGCCCACCCGGGACTAGCGGGACGGGCGGGGAGCTGTTTTTT
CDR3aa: CASSPPGTSGTGGELFF

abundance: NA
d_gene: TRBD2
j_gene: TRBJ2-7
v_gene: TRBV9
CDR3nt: TGTGCCAGCAGCACGTCCGGGACTAGCAAAGGGCAGTACTTC
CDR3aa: CASSTSGTSKGQYF

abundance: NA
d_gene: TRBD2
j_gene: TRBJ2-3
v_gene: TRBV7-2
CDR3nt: TGTGCCAGCAGCTTAGGCGGGAGAAACACAGATACGCAGTATTTT
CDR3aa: CASSLGGRNTDTQYF

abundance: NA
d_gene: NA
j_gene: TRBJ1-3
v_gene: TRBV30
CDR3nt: TGTGCCTGGGGGACACCCTCCCCGTGGAACACCATATATTTT
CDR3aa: CAWGTPSPWNTIYF

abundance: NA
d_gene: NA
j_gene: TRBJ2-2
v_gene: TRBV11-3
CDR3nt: TGTGCCAGCAGCCCGCGAGCGGCCGGGGAGCTGTTTTTT
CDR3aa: CASSPRAAGELFF

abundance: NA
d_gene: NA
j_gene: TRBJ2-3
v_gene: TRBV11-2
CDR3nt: TGTGCCAGCTCCGGGGGTAAAAGCACAGATACGCAGTATTTT
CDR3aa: CASSGGKSTDTQYF

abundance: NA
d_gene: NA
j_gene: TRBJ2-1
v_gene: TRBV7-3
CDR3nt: TGTGCCAGCAGCTTAAGGGAGGGGGGCAATGAGCAGTTCTTC
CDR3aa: CASSLREGGNEQFF

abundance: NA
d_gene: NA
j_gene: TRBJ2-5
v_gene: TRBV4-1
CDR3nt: TGCGCCAGCAGCCAAGCTGCAGGCCAAGAGACCCAGTACTTC
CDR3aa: CASSQAAGQETQYF

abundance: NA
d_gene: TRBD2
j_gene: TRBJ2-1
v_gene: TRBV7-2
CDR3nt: TGTGCCAGCAGCTTTCCAGCGGGAAACTCCTACAATGAGCAGTTCTTC
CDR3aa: CASSFPAGNSYNEQFF

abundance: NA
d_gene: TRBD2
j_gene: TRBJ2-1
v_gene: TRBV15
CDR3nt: TGTGCCATATCCGGGAGGTCAGGAATAAATGAGCAGTTCTTC
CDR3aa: CAISGRSGINEQFF

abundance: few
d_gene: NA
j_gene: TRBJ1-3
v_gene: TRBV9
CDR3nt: TGTGCCAGCAGCGGGGGGACACCCTCCTCTGGAAACACCATATATTTT
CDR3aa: CASSGGTPSSGNTIYF

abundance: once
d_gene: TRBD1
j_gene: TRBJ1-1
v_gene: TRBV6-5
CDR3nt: TGTGCCAGCAGTTACTCCCGGACAGGGGGGACTGAAGCTTTCTTT
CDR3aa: CASSYSRTGGTEAFF

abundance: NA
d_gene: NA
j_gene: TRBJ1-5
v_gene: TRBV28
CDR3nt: TGTGCCAGCAGTTTATGGGCTAGGAGCAATCAGCCCCAGCATTTT
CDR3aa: CASSLWARSNQPQHF

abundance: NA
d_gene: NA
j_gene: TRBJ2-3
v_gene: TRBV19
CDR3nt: TGTGCCAGTAGTATTGGGAGACAGGTTAGCACAGATACGCAGTATTTT
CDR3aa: CASSIGRQVSTDTQYF